The T cell receptor (beta chain) described here comes from a study of regulatory T cells in long-lasting Graves disease. In its sample, this clonotype was seen many times. Indicated time point: newly diagnosed GD, antithyroid drugs for less than 3 months. The TCR library used RNA extracted from PBMCs. CDR3 regions were amplified by Arm-PCR using iRepertoire HTBI primers to build TCR beta libraries. TCRdb reprocessed the multiplex PCR reads via MiXCR and lists one record per CDR3 protein. The sample records 360,000 or so distinct CDR3 sequences, 10% to 15% being singletons. The germline V gene encodes CDR1 KGHDR and CDR2 SFDVKD. The CDR3 sequence is 17 residues long. After removal of 4 bases from V and 5 bases from J, the junction contained 9 bases not matched to a gene. This same sample was also taken into another study, of T cells in Graves' hyperthyroidism and ophthalmopathy. As reported in that work: Patients having uncontrolled infection, another autoimmune disease, pregnancy or lactation were not included.

This rearrangement joins TRBV24-1 to TRBJ2-3; 12 bases match TRBD2. Sequences were derived from peripheral blood mononuclear cells (PBMCs), sampled at new diagnosis, from a patient treated with antithyroid drugs. The TCR originated in a woman younger than 30 with Graves disease. The CDR3 nucleotides read TGTGCCACCAGTGACAACGGACTAGCGGGATCGGTAGATACGCAGTATTTT. Residues: CATSDNGLAGSVDTQYF.